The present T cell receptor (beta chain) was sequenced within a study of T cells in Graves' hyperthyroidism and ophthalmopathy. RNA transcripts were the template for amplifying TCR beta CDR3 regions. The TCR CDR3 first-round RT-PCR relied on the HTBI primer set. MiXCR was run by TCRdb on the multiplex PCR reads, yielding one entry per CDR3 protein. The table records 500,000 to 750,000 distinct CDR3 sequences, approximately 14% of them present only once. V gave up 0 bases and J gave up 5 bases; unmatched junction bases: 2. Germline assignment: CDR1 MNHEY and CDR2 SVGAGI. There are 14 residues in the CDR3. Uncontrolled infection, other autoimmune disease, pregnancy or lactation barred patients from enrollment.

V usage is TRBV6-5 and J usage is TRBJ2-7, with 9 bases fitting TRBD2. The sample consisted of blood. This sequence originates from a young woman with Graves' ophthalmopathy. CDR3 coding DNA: TGTGCCAGCAGTTACTCGGGACTAGCAAACGAGCAGTACTTC. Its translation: CASSYSGLANEQYF.